The table lists the clone carrying this T cell receptor (beta chain) with a few counts. Its antigen is as yet unknown. TCRdb reanalysed the RT-PCR reads using MiXCR and keeps one entry per CDR3 protein. The top ten clones hold 7.8% of a sample with 200,000 to 300,000 distinct CDR3 sequences, 9.5% to 15% of them seen once. V was clipped by 4 bases and J by 4 bases, with 7 bases between them. Germline V gene sequence: CDR1 SGHAT, CDR2 FQNNGV. The CDR3 runs 12 residues. This record comes from a study of response to subunit inactivated influenza vaccine. Findings of the study overall: That few new T cells are recruited by each seasonal influenza vaccination was the authors' suggestion.

Sequencing used non-naive T cells sorted from PBMCs, obtained 14 days before vaccination. V and J are TRBV11-2 and TRBJ2-5, with D possibly TRBD1 on 6 matching bases. The receptor was derived from a man in his fifties who received an inactivated influenza vaccine. The CDR3 sequence: CASSSTGETQYF. The CDR3 DNA sequence: TGTGCCAGCAGCTCGACAGGAGAGACCCAGTACTTC.